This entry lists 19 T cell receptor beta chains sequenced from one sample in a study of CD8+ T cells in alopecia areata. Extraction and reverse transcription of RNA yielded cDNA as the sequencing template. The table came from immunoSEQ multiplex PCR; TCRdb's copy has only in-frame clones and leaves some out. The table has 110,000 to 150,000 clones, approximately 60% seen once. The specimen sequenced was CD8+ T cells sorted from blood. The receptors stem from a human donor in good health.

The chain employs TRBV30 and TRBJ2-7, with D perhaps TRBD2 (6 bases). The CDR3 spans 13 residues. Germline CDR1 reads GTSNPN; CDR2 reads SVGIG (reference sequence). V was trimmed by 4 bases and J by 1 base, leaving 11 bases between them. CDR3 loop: CAWTLGGSYEQYF. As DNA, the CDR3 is TGTGCCTGGACTTTGGGGGGATCCTACGAGCAGTACTTC.

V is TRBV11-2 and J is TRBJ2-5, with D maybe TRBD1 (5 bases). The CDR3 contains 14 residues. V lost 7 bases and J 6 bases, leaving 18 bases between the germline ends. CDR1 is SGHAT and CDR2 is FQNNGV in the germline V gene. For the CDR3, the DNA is TGTGCCAGCATGGACACCGGCGGATTAAAGACCCAGTACTTC. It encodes CASMDTGGLKTQYF.

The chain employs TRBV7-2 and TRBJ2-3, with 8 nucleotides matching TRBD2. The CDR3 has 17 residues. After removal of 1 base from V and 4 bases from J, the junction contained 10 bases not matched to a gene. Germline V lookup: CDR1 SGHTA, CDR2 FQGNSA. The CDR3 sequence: CASSLEAGVTWADTQYF. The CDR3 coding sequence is TGTGCCAGCAGCTTAGAAGCGGGAGTTACCTGGGCAGATACGCAGTATTTT.

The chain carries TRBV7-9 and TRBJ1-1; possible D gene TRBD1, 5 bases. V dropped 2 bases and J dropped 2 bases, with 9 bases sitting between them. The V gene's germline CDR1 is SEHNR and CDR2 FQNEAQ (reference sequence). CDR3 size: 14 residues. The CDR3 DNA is TGTGCCAGCAGCTTAACAGGACTAAACACTGAAGCTTTCTTT. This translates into CASSLTGLNTEAFF.

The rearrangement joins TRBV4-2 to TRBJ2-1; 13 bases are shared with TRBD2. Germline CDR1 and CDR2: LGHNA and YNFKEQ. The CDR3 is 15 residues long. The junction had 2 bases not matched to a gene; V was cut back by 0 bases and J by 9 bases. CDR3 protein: CASSQDRLAGGEQFF. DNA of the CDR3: TGTGCCAGCAGCCAAGATCGACTAGCGGGAGGTGAGCAGTTCTTC.

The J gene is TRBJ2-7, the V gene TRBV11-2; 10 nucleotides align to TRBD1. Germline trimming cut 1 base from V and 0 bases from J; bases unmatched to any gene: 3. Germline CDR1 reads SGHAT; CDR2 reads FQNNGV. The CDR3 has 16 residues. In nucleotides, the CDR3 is TGTGCCAGCAGCTTAGGGGGGACAGGGGTCTCCTACGAGCAGTACTTC. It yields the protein CASSLGGTGVSYEQYF.

Written as DNA, the CDR3 is TGTGCCAGCAGTTCCACAGATACGCAGTATTTT. Its translation: CASSSTDTQYF. J is TRBJ2-3 and V is TRBV27, with unresolved D. CDR1 is MNHEY, CDR2 SMNVEV, per germline (reference sequence). Trimming removed 4 bases at V and 2 bases at J, with 1 base between. The CDR3 has 11 amino acids.

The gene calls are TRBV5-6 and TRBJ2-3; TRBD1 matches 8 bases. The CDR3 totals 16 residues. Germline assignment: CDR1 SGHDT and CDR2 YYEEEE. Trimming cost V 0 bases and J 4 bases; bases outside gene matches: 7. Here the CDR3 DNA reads TGTGCCAGCAGCTTGGTCCTGACAGGGGAAGCAGATACGCAGTATTTT. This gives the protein CASSLVLTGEADTQYF.

The CDR3 sequence is CASSPSGLTYEQYF. The CDR3, as DNA: TGTGCCAGCAGCCCTTCAGGGTTGACCTACGAGCAGTACTTC. The rearrangement uses TRBV5-5 and TRBJ2-7; D may be TRBD1 (5 bases). CDR1 SGHKS and CDR2 YYEKEE come from the germline V gene (reference sequence). Between the trimmed V and J ends, which lost 4 bases and 2 bases, there was a span of 13 bases. The CDR3 is made up of 14 amino acids.

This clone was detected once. CDR3 in amino acids: CASSIGGIGYEQYF. The CDR3 nucleotides read TGTGCCAGCAGCATAGGGGGGATTGGATACGAGCAGTACTTC. The V gene is TRBV11-1, the J gene TRBJ2-7; perhaps D is TRBD1 or TRBD2 (6 bases each). The CDR3 spans 14 residues. Germline loops: CDR1 SGHAT, CDR2 FQDESV (reference sequence). Trimming removed 5 bases from V and 4 bases from J, with 15 bases in between.

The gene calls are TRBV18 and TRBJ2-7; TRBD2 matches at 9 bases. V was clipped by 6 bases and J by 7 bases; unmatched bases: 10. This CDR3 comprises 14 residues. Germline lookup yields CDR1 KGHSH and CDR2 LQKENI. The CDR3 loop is CASSTIAGDREQYF. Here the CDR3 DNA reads TGTGCCAGCTCTACCATAGCGGGAGACCGAGAGCAGTACTTC. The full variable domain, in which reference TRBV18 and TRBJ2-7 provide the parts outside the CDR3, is NAGVMQNPRHLVRRRGQEARLRCSPMKGHSHVYWYRQLPEEGLKFMVYLQKENIIDESGMPKERFSAEFPKEGPSILRIQQVVRGDSAAYFCASSTIAGDREQYFGPGTRLTVT.

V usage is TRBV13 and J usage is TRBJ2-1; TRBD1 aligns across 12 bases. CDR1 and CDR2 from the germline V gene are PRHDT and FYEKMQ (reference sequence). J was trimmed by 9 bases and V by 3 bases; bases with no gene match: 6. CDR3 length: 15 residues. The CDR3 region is CASSFRGQGAGEQFF. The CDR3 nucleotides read TGTGCCAGCAGCTTTAGGGGACAGGGGGCTGGTGAGCAGTTCTTC. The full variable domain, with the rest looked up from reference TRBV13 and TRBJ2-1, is AAGVIQSPRHLIKEKRETATLKCYPIPRHDTVYWYQQGPGQDPQFLISFYEKMQSDKGSIPDRFSAQQFSDYHSELNMSSLELGDSALYFCASSFRGQGAGEQFFGPGTRLTVL.

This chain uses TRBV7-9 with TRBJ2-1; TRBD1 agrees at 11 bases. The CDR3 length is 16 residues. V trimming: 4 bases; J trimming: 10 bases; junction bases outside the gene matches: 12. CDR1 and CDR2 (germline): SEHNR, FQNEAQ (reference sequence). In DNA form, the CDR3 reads TGTGCCAGCAGCTCTCCAGGGACAGGGGGACTGGGGGAGCAGTTCTTC. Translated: CASSSPGTGGLGEQFF.

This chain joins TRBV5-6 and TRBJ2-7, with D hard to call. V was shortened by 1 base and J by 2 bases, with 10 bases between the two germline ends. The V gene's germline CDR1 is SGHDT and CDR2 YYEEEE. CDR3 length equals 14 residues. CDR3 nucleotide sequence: TGTGCCAGCAGCTTGTCGGTTAACACCTACGAGCAGTACTTC. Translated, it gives CASSLSVNTYEQYF.

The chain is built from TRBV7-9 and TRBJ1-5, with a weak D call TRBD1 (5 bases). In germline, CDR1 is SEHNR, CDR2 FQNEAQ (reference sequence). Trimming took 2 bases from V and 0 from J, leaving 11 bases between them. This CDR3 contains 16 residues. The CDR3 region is CASSLRTGDSNQPQHF. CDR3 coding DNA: TGTGCCAGCAGCTTAAGAACAGGCGATAGCAATCAGCCCCAGCATTTT.

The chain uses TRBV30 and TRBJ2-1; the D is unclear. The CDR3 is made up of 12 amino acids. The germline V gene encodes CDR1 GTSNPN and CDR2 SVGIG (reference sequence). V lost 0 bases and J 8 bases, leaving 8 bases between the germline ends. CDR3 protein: CAWSVVGYEQFF. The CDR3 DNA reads TGTGCCTGGAGTGTGGTCGGGTATGAGCAGTTCTTC.

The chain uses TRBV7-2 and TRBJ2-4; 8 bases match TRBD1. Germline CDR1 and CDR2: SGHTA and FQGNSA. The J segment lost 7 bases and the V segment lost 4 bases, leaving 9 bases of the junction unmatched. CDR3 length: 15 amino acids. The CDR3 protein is CASSSPGGGYNIQYF. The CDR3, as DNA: TGTGCCAGCAGCTCTCCAGGGGGCGGATACAACATTCAGTACTTC.

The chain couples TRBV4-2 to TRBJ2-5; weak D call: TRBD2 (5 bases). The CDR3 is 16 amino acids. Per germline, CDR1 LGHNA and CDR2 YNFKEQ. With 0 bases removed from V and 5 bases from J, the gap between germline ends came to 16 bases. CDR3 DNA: TGTGCCAGCAGCCAAGATAATCTAGCCCCGGCGGAGACCCAGTACTTC. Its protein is CASSQDNLAPAETQYF.

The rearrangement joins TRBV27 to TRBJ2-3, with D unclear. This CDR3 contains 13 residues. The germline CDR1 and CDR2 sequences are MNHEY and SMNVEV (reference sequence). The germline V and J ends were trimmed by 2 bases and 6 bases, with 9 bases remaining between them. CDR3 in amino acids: CASSLPGRDTQYF. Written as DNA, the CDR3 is TGTGCCAGCAGTTTACCCGGAAGGGATACGCAGTATTTT.